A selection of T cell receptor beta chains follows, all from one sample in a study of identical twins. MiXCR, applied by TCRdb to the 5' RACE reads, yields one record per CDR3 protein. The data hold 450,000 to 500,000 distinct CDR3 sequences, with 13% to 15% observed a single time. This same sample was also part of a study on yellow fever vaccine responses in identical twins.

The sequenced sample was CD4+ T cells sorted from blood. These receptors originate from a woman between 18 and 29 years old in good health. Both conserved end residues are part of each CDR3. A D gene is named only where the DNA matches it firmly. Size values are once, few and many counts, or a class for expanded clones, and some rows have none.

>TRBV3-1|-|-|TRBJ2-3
TGTGCCAGCAGCCCCGTCCGGGCTACGGGGACAGATACGCAGTATTTT
CASSPVRATGTDTQYF
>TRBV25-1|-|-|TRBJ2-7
TGTGCCAGCAGGGGGCTAGCTATACTCGCCGAGCAGTACTTC
CASRGLAILAEQYF
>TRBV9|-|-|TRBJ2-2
TGTGCCAGCAGGAGGGGGGAGATGAACACCGGGGAGCTGTTTTTT
CASRRGEMNTGELFF
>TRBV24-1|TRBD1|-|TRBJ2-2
TGTGCCACCAGTGATGAGGGGGCAGGGCGTATCACCGGGGAGCTGTTTTTT
CATSDEGAGRITGELFF
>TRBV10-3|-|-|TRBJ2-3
TGTGCCATCAGCGACTCGAGTTTACGTGATAGGGGAGATACGCAGTATTTT
CAISDSSLRDRGDTQYF
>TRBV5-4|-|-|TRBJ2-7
TGTGCCAGCAGCTTGCCCACCCGAATTGGCGAGCAGTACTTC
CASSLPTRIGEQYF
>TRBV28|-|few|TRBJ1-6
TGTGCCAGCATGAAATTGTCTTCGATTTCACCCCTCCACTTT
CASMKLSSISPLHF
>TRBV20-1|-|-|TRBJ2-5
TGCAGTGCGGCGGACCTCGAGACCCAGTACTTC
CSAADLETQYF
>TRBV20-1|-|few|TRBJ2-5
TGCAGTGCTAGAGATAGATCCCACACCCAGTACTTC
CSARDRSHTQYF
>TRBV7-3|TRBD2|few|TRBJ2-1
TGTGCCAGCAGCCGTGCTAGCGGGGGGGCGTACAATGAGCAGTTCTTC
CASSRASGGAYNEQFF
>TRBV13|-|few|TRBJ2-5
TGTGCCAGCAGCCTCGGGACTCGAGGTGGGACCCAGTACTTC
CASSLGTRGGTQYF
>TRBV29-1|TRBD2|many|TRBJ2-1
TGCAGCGTCCTCAGCGGGAGTGTCTACAATGAGCAGTTCTTC
CSVLSGSVYNEQFF
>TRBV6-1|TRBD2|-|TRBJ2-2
TGTGCCAGCAGTATCGGGACTAGCGGGAGGAGGGTCACCGGGGAGCTGTTTTTT
CASSIGTSGRRVTGELFF
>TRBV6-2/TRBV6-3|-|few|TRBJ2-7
TGTGCCAGCAGTTTTCAGCGCGGCTACGAGCAGTACTTC
CASSFQRGYEQYF
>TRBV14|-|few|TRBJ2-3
TGTGCCAGCAGCCAAGTTAACGTTGGCACAGATACGCAGTATTTT
CASSQVNVGTDTQYF
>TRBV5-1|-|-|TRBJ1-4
TGCGCCAGCAGCTTGGATGGCAGTGGCACAGTGGAAAAACTGTTTTTT
CASSLDGSGTVEKLFF
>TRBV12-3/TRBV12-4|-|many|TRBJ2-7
TGTGCCAGCAGCCTCGGGGGGCCCCCGTCCTACGAGCAGTACTTC
CASSLGGPPSYEQYF
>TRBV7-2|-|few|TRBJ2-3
TGTGCCAGCAGCAAACGAACTAGGAGCCTTGGCACAGATACGCAGTATTTT
CASSKRTRSLGTDTQYF
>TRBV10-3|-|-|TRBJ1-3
TGTGCCATCAGTGAGTCGGGGTCTGGAAACACCATATATTTT
CAISESGSGNTIYF
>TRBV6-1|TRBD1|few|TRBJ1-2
TGTGCCAGCAGAGCCGGGACAGGCTATGGCTACACCTTC
CASRAGTGYGYTF
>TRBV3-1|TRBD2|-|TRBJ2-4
TGTGCCAGCAGCCAAGTGCTAGCGGGTCCCAAAAACATTCAGTACTTC
CASSQVLAGPKNIQYF
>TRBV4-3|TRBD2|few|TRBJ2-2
TGCGCCAGCAGCCAGCTAGCGGGAGTGAACACCGGGGAGCTGTTTTTT
CASSQLAGVNTGELFF
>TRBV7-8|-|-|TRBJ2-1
TGTGCCAGCAGCCCCAGCCTGGACGCCTTAGGGAATGAGCAGTTCTTC
CASSPSLDALGNEQFF
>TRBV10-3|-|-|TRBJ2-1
TGTGCCATCAGTGGGGACAATGAGCAGTTCTTC
CAISGDNEQFF
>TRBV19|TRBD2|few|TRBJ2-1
TGTGCCAGTACCCCGCGGGCTAGCGGGGTATCCTACAATGAGCAGTTCTTC
CASTPRASGVSYNEQFF
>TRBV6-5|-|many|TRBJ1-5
TGTGCCAGCAGTTACGGGGGGGGGAGTCAGCCCCAGCATTTT
CASSYGGGSQPQHF
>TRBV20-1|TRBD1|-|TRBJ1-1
TGCAGTGCTAGTTTTACAGGGGTTGAAGCTTTCTTT
CSASFTGVEAFF
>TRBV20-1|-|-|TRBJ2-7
TGCAGTGCTAGGGGGGTGCCAGGTTCCTACGAGCAGTACTTC
CSARGVPGSYEQYF
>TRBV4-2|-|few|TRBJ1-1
TGTGCCAGCAGCCAAGCCGGGTTGGGGGGTAACACTGAAGCTTTCTTT
CASSQAGLGGNTEAFF
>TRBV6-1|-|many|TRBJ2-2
TGTGCCAGCAGCACCCCACAGGGTATACGAGAGGAGCTGTTTTTT
CASSTPQGIREELFF
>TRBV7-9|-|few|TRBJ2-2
TGTGCCAGCGACTTGGGGAACACCGGGGAGCTGTTTTTT
CASDLGNTGELFF
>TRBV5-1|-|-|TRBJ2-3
TGCGCCAGCAGCTTCATAGGAGGAGATACGCAGTATTTT
CASSFIGGDTQYF
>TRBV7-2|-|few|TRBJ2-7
TGTGCCAGCAGCTTAGATCCAACGAGGACCTACGAGCAGTACTTC
CASSLDPTRTYEQYF
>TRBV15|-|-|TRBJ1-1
TGTGCCACCAGCACCCGACAGCGGACTGAAGCTTTCTTT
CATSTRQRTEAFF
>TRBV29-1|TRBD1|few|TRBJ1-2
TGCAGCGGCCGGACAGGGGGAGAGGGCTACACCTTC
CSGRTGGEGYTF
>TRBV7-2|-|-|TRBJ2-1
TGTGCCAGCAGCTTAGCGGGTTACTACAATGAGCAGTTCTTC
CASSLAGYYNEQFF
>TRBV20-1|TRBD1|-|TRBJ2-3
TGCAGTGCTAGGAGGGACAGGACTAGCACAGATACGCAGTATTTT
CSARRDRTSTDTQYF
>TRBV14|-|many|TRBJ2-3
TGTGCCGGCGAAGCTAGCACAGATACGCAGTATTTT
CAGEASTDTQYF
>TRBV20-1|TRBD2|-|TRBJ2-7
TGCAGTGCTAGGCTAGCGGGGGGGCCCTACGAGCAGTACTTC
CSARLAGGPYEQYF
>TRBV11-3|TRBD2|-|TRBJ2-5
TGTGCCAGCAGCGGTAGCGGGAGAGAAGAGACCCAGTACTTC
CASSGSGREETQYF
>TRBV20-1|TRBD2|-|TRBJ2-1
TGCAGTGCTCTGACTAGCGGGGCAAAGGGTGAGCAGTTCTTC
CSALTSGAKGEQFF
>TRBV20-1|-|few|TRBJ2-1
TGCAGTGCTAGAGGTGGGGTAGCTGGTGAGCAGTTCTTC
CSARGGVAGEQFF
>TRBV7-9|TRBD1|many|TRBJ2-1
TGTGCCAGCAGCTGGACAGGGATTACAATAGAGCAGTTCTTC
CASSWTGITIEQFF
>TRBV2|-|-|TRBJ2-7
TGTGCCAGCAGTGTGGGCAGGATCTACGAGCAGTACTTC
CASSVGRIYEQYF
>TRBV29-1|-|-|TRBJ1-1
TGCAGCGTTGAAGTTGATTCCATATACACTGAAGCTTTCTTT
CSVEVDSIYTEAFF
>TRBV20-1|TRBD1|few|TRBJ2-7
TGCAGTGCTCAAGGACAGGGAGTTTACGAGCAGTACTTC
CSAQGQGVYEQYF
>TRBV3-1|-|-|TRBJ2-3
TGTGCCAGCAGCCAGACTGCTAGCACAGATACGCAGTATTTT
CASSQTASTDTQYF